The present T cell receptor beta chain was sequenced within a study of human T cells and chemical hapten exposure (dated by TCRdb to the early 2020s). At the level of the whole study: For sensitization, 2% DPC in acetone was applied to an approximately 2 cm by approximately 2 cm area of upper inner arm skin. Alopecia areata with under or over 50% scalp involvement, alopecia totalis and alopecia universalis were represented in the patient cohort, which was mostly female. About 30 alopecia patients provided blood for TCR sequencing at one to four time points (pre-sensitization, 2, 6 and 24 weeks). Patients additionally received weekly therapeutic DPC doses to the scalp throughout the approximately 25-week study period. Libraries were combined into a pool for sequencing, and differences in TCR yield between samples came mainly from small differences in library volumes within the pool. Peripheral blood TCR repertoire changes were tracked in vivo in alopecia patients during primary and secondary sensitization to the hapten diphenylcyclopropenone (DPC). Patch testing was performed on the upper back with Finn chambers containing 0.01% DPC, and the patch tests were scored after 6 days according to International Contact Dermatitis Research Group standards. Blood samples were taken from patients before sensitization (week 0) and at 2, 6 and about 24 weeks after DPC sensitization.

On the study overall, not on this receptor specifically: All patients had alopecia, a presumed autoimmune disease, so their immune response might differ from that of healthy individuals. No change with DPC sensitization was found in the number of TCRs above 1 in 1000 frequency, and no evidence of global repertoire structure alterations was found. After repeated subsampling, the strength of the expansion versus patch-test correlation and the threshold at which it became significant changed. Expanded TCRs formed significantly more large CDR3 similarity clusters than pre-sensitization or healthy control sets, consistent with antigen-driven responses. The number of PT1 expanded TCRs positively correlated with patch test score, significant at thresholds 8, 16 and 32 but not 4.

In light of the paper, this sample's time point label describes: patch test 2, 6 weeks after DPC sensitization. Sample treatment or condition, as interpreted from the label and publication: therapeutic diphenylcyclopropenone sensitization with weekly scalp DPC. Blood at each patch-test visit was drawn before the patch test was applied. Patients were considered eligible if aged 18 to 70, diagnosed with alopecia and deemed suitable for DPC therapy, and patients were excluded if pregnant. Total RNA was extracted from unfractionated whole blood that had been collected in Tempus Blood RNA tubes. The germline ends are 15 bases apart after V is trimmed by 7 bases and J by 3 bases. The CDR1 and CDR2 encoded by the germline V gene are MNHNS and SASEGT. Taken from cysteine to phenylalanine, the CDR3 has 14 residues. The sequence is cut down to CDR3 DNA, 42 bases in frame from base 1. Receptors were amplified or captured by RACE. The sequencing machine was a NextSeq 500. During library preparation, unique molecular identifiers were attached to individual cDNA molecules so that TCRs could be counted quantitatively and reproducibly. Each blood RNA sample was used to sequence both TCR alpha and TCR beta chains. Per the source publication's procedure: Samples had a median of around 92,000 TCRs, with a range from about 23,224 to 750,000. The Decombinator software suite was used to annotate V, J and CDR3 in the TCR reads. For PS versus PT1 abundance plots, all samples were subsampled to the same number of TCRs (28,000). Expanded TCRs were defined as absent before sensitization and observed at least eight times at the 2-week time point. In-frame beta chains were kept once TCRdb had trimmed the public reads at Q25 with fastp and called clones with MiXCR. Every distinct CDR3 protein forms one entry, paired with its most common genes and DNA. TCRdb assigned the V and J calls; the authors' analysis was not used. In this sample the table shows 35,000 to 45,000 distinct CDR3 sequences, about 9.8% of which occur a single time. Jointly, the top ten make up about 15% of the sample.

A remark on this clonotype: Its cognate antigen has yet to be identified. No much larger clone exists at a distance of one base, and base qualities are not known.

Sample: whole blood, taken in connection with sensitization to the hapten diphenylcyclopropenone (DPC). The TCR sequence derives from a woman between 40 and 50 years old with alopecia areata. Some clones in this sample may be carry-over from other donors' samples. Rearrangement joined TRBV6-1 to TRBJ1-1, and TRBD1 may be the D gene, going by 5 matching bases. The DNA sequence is TGTGCCAGCATGCTAAAGGTGGGGGACACTGAAGCTTTCTTT. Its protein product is CASMLKVGDTEAFF.